This record concerns one TCR beta chain sequence. As yet, its antigen is unknown. V dropped 3 bases and J dropped 1 base, with 10 bases sitting between them. CDR1 and CDR2 (germline): SGHRS, YFSETQ. This CDR3 is 15 amino acids long. A 120-subject validation cohort, separate from the roughly 670-subject first cohort, supplied the donors. Profiling relied on immunoSEQ multiplex PCR, and the TCRdb table lists in-frame clones only, not all of them. The sample carries some 130,000 clones, roughly 79% recorded once. The data stem from a study of cytomegalovirus exposure and HLA in healthy donors. General observations from the study: Specificity of a few CMV-associated chains for CMV antigens was verified in vitro. It was 164 TCR beta chains that were listed as cytomegalovirus-associated. The classifier was said to identify cytomegalovirus status with high specificity and sensitivity.

The origin of this receptor is a man aged 25-45 years in good health and CMV-seropositive. Sequencing was carried out using PBMCs. The chain uses TRBV5-1 and TRBJ2-2; D might be TRBD2 (5 bases). The CDR3 is CASSWVGVNTGELFF. The CDR3, as DNA: TGCGCCAGCAGCTGGGTCGGGGTGAACACCGGGGAGCTGTTTTTT.